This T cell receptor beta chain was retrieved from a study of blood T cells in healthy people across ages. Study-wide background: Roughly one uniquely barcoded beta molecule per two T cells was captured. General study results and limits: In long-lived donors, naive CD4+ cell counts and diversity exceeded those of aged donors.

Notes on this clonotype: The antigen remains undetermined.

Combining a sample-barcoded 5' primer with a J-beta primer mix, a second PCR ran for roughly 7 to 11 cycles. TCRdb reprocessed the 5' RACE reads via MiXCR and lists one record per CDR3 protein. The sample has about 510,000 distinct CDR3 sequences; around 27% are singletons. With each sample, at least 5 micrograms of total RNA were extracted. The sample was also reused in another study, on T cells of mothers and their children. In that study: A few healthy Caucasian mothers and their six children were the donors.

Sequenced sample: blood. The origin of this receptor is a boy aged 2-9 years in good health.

The DNA for the CDR3 is TGTGCCAGCAGTTTAGGGTCCCGGGGGGAGGAAAAACTGTTTTTT. This translates into CASSLGSRGEEKLFF. The chain joins TRBV12-3 or TRBV12-4 to TRBJ1-4; possible D gene TRBD1, 5 bases. Trimming stripped 1 base from V and 8 bases from J, with 14 bases between. CDR3 length: 15 amino acids.